Given below is one T cell receptor beta chain in context. There is no known antigen for this receptor. Base qualities are not provided; no much larger clone lies one nucleotide away. This sample is drawn from a study of T cell responses to AZD1222 COVID-19 vaccine (dated by TCRdb to the early 2020s). For context, the study as a whole: TCR sequencing was performed for more than 230 trial participants, of whom 207 were given two doses of AZD1222 and around 25 were given two doses of MenACWY control vaccine. Trial participants were enrolled into age subgroups of 18-55, 56-69 and 70-plus years, which contained approximately 150, 28 and 58 TCR-sequenced participants, respectively. Overall study results and their limits: Reportedly, almost half of the unique spike-specific TCRs recognized epitopes lying outside the regions that are mutated in the B.1.351 and B.1.1.7 variants. Participants were mostly white British, with more females than males. The authors suggested clonal diversity may have been underestimated. Conclusions about previously exposed vaccinees were limited because only a handful of AZD1222 recipients were SARS-CoV-2 seropositive at baseline. The whole spike protein was spanned by vaccine-associated CD4 TCRs, and dominant responses were seen in regions 160-218 and 743-854. A significant rise in spike-specific TCR breadth and depth was observed after two AZD1222 doses relative to day 0 and relative to MenACWY recipients. Because no samples from the day 14 peak response were available, repertoires could be characterized only after the peak T cell response. In the small 56-69-year group, the increase in depth fell short of significance, most likely because of low power.

The time point label, read with the paper, signifies: about 28 days (+/-7) after the second vaccine dose. AZD1222 recipients given second doses at about 4 weeks or at about 12 weeks were pooled, since spike-specific TCR depth and breadth were not found to differ between the two schedules. Vaccinee samples were obtained from the UK trials COV001 and COV002, which included a single-blind randomized controlled phase 2/3 trial of AZD1222 (ChAdOx1 nCoV-19) in healthy adults. Trial participant PBMC samples were collected at day 0 and day 28 after the second dose for TCRbeta chain sequencing. The CDR3 regions of human TCRbeta chains were analyzed by immunosequencing. Per the authors' processing: Repertoire TCRs were matched against a reference library of SARS-CoV-2-specific TCRs generated with the MIRA antigen-specificity platform. Breadth meant the fraction of unique TCRs that were SARS-CoV-2-associated, whereas depth meant the fraction of total T cells that were SARS-CoV-2-associated. Using the MIRA data, each spike-specific TCR was assigned both to the spike region to which the TCR was reactive and to a CD4 or CD8 class. Log10-transformed breadth and depth values were compared by one-way ANOVA with Sidak's multiple comparisons tests. Sourced from immuneACCESS, this table was stored by TCRdb with only in-frame sequences that have V and J called. A share of the clones is absent; for the studies checked, an unresolved V gene accounts for under half, and the remainder has no known explanation. V and J calls and clone size are copied from that table; D and trimming were computed from the DNA. For this sample the table gives roughly 180,000 clones, of which 90% to 95% were detected only once. The top ten clones comprise 1.6% of the sample.

The TCR comes from an adult who received the AZD1222 COVID-19 vaccine. The source material was peripheral blood, sampled 28 days after the second AZD1222 dose.

This receptor has the CDR3 CASSVNRANGYTF. The base sequence is TGTGCCAGCAGCGTCAACAGGGCTAACGGCTACACCTTC. The rearranged chain carries TRBV9 and TRBJ1-2, and possibly TRBD1, on 6 matching bases. CDR1 and CDR2 are read off the germline V gene as SGDLS and YYNGEE. V is pared back by 2 bases and J by 8 bases, with 13 bases lying between the germline termini. The CDR3 covers 13 residues, taking in both the cysteine and the phenylalanine. The entry retains the CDR3 DNA only, 39 bases that are in frame from base 1.